The 21 T cell receptor beta chains listed next were all sequenced from one sample in a study of blood T cell repertoires in COVID-19. Method: immunoSEQ multiplex PCR; TCRdb's copy keeps in-frame clones and lacks some. This sample yields over 300,000 clones, of which about 90% are seen a single time; approximately 5% belongs to the top ten. Sequenced input: PBMCs or T cells enriched from blood (not recorded which). The receptors originated from a woman aged 25 to 39 who had recovered from COVID-19.

The rearrangement joins TRBV5-1 to TRBJ1-1; TRBD1 matches at 9 bases. Trimming took 0 bases from V and 4 from J; bases not matched to a gene: 7. The CDR3 sequence is 16 residues long. Germline CDR1 SGHRS, CDR2 YFSETQ. CDR3 DNA: TGCGCCAGCAGCTTGGGGGACAGGGTGGGAAGCACTGAAGCTTTCTTT. Its protein is CASSLGDRVGSTEAFF.

The chain uses TRBV30 and TRBJ1-1; a possible D gene is TRBD1 (5 bases). Germline assignment: CDR1 GTSNPN and CDR2 SVGIG (reference sequence). The CDR3 is 15 amino acids. Trimming shortened V by 0 bases and J by 0 bases, and 11 bases separated the two germline ends. Here the CDR3 reads CAWSVMGLLNTEAFF. CDR3 bases: TGTGCCTGGAGTGTGATGGGGCTGCTGAACACTGAAGCTTTCTTT. Filled out from reference TRBV30 and TRBJ1-1, the complete variable domain reads SQTIHQWPATLVQPVGSPLSLECTVEGTSNPNLYWYRQAAGRGLQLLFYSVGIGQISSEVPQNLSASRPQDRQFILSSKKLLLSDSGFYLCAWSVMGLLNTEAFFGQGTRLTVV.

The chain links TRBV5-1 to TRBJ1-2; D gene unclear. The CDR3 length is 15 residues. Germline V gives CDR1 SGHRS, CDR2 YFSETQ. V was cut by 0 bases and J by 2 bases, with 11 bases left in between. DNA of the CDR3: TGCGCCAGCAGCTTGGTAGTGGGCGCCAACTATGGCTACACCTTC. Residues: CASSLVVGANYGYTF.

The chain carries TRBV6-2 or TRBV6-3 and TRBJ2-7; 8 bases are shared with TRBD1. V shed 0 bases and J 6 bases; nucleotides not matched to a gene: 10. This CDR3 is built from 16 residues. The V gene's germline CDR1 is MNHEY and CDR2 SVGEGT. The CDR3 protein is CASSYSRTGTVAEQYF. The CDR3 DNA is TGTGCCAGCAGTTACTCCAGGACAGGGACTGTCGCCGAGCAGTACTTC.

The J gene is TRBJ1-1, the V gene TRBV3-1 (or the pseudogene TRBV3-2); possibly TRBD1 for D (5 bases). Germline-derived CDR1 and CDR2 are LGHDT and YNNKEL (reference sequence). The CDR3 extends over 15 amino acids. The V and J ends lost 4 bases and 1 base respectively, with 13 bases between them. CDR3 residues: CASSPVGQPNTEAFF. CDR3 DNA sequence: TGTGCCAGCAGCCCCGTGGGGCAACCGAACACTGAAGCTTTCTTT.

The rearrangement links TRBV3-1 (or the pseudogene TRBV3-2) to TRBJ1-2; the D gene is possibly TRBD1 (6 bases). The CDR3 has 16 amino acids. The V gene lost 0 bases and the J gene lost 7 bases, with 18 bases spanning the gap. Germline lookup yields CDR1 LGHDT and CDR2 YNNKEL (reference sequence). The CDR3 protein is CASSQDIVPRGPGYTF. The DNA of the CDR3 is TGTGCCAGCAGCCAAGATATTGTTCCCAGGGGACCTGGCTACACCTTC.

This clone was observed a handful of times. The rearrangement links TRBV30 to TRBJ1-5; 7 nucleotides agree with TRBD1. The CDR3 extends over 15 amino acids. V was clipped by 4 bases and J by 2 bases; unmatched bases: 8. The germline V gene has CDR1 GTSNPN and CDR2 SVGIG (reference sequence). The CDR3 bases are TGTGCCTGGACAAGGACAGGATCGGGCAATCAGCCCCAGCATTTT. Its protein product is CAWTRTGSGNQPQHF. The whole variable domain, remainder taken from reference TRBV30 and TRBJ1-5, is SQTIHQWPATLVQPVGSPLSLECTVEGTSNPNLYWYRQAAGRGLQLLFYSVGIGQISSEVPQNLSASRPQDRQFILSSKKLLLSDSGFYLCAWTRTGSGNQPQHFGDGTRLSIL.

This chain joins TRBV20-1 and TRBJ1-6, with no clear D. The CDR3 loop spans 11 amino acids. V shed 0 bases and J shed 14 bases, with 8 bases lying between them. Per the germline V gene, CDR1 is DFQATT and CDR2 is SNEGSKA (reference sequence). CDR3 nucleotides: TGCAGTGCTAGAGAGGACTTTTCCCTCCACTTT. Residues: CSAREDFSLHF.

The V call is TRBV6-5, the J call TRBJ2-7; D may be TRBD1 (5 bases). This CDR3 contains 15 residues. CDR1 is MNHEY and CDR2 is SVGAGI in the germline V gene. V was shortened by 3 bases and J by 4 bases, with 16 bases between the two germline ends. CDR3 in amino acids: CASSYSRDSRYEQYF. DNA of the CDR3: TGTGCCAGCAGTTATAGCAGGGATAGCAGGTACGAGCAGTACTTC.

In regard to this clone: Mismatch with germline at one junction end may stem from a read error. This chain uses TRBV19 with TRBJ1-2; D may be TRBD1 (5 bases). CDR1 is LNHDA, CDR2 SQIVND, per germline (reference sequence). The CDR3 loop spans 12 amino acids. CDR3 sequence reads: CASRIDRGGYTF. The CDR3 coding sequence is TGTGCCAGTAGAATAGACAGAGGTGGCTACACCTTC.

The genes are TRBV7-3 and TRBJ2-3, with 10 bases identical to TRBD2. With V trimmed by 4 bases and J by 2 bases, 3 bases remained unmatched. Germline V gene data show CDR1 as SGHTA and CDR2 as FQGTGA. CDR3 length: 15 amino acids. The CDR3 DNA is TGTGCCAGCAGCTCTAGCGGGGGCCTCACAGATACGCAGTATTTT. This translates into CASSSSGGLTDTQYF.

The CDR3 reads CASSESGQLYGYTF. As DNA, the CDR3 is TGTGCCAGCAGTGAATCTGGACAGCTCTATGGCTACACCTTC. The rearrangement links TRBV25-1 to TRBJ1-2, with D perhaps matching TRBD1 (6 bases). CDR3 size: 14 residues. The ends were cut back, 1 base at V and 4 bases at J, with 10 bases in the middle. CDR1 is MGHDK, CDR2 SYGVNS, per germline.

This rearrangement joins TRBV9 to TRBJ1-6, with a weak D call TRBD1 (6 bases). From germline, CDR1 is SGDLS and CDR2 YYNGEE. This CDR3 spans 18 amino acids. V lost 3 bases to trimming and J lost 0 bases, with 16 bases between them. The CDR3 DNA reads as TGTGCCAGCAGCGAGGGACAACAGGTCAGCTCCTATAATTCACCCCTCCACTTT. It is translated as CASSEGQQVSSYNSPLHF.

This chain joins TRBV5-1 and TRBJ2-7, with 9 bases fitting TRBD1. The CDR3 spans 17 residues. Germline loops: CDR1 SGHRS, CDR2 YFSETQ. V lost 1 base to trimming and J lost 2 bases; unmatched junction nucleotides: 10. The chain's CDR3 is CASSLTADRGFPYEQYF. The CDR3 region has the DNA TGCGCCAGCAGCTTGACCGCGGACAGGGGTTTTCCCTACGAGCAGTACTTC.

J is TRBJ2-7 and V is TRBV5-1; a possible D gene is TRBD2 (5 bases). Germline V gene lookup returns CDR1 SGHRS and CDR2 YFSETQ. The germline V and J ends were trimmed by 5 bases and 0 bases, with 18 bases remaining between them. The CDR3 spans 16 residues. The CDR3 DNA sequence: TGCGCCAGCAGTCTGGACTCCCCATCCAGCTCCTACGAGCAGTACTTC. Translating gives CASSLDSPSSSYEQYF.

This chain uses TRBV5-6 with TRBJ2-5; 7 bases fit TRBD1. The CDR3 consists of 16 residues. The germline CDR1 and CDR2 sequences are SGHDT and YYEEEE. After removal of 2 bases from V and 2 bases from J, the junction contained 9 bases not matched to a gene. The CDR3 region is CASSFRQPGQQETQYF. The CDR3 bases are TGTGCCAGCAGCTTCCGGCAACCGGGACAGCAAGAGACCCAGTACTTC. Combining the CDR3 with reference TRBV5-6 and TRBJ2-5 gives the whole variable domain DAGVTQSPTHLIKTRGQQVTLRCSPKSGHDTVSWYQQALGQGPQFIFQYYEEEERQRGNFPDRFSGHQFPNYSSELNVNALLLGDSALYLCASSFRQPGQQETQYFGPGTRLLVL.

The rearrangement joins TRBV5-6 to TRBJ1-3; no definite D call. V shed 4 bases and J shed 4 bases, with 18 bases lying between them. The CDR3 extends over 16 amino acids. Germline assignment: CDR1 SGHDT and CDR2 YYEEEE. The CDR3 sequence: CASSTRFLLVGNTIYF. The CDR3 region has the DNA TGTGCCAGCAGCACCAGATTCCTCCTCGTCGGAAACACCATATATTTT.

V and J are TRBV7-2 and TRBJ2-2, with 8 positions matching TRBD2. The V and J ends lost 5 bases and 0 bases, in that order; junction bases with no gene match: 5. Germline assignment: CDR1 SGHTA and CDR2 FQGNSA. The CDR3 has 16 residues. The CDR3 spells CASSLRGGTNTGELFF. The CDR3, as DNA: TGTGCCAGCAGCCTTCGGGGGGGGACGAACACCGGGGAGCTGTTTTTT. Full variable domain (rest looked up from reference TRBV7-2 and TRBJ2-2): GAGVSQSPSNKVTEKGKDVELRCDPISGHTALYWYRQSLGQGLEFLIYFQGNSAPDKSGLPSDRFSAERTGGSVSTLTIQRTQQEDSAVYLCASSLRGGTNTGELFFGEGSRLTVL.

Remarks on this clone: The sample holds other DNA sequences that translate to the same CDR3. The chain combines TRBV5-4 with TRBJ1-4; 7 bases line up with TRBD1. Germline CDR1 is SGHNT and CDR2 is YYREEE (reference sequence). The CDR3 has 13 amino acids. After removal of 2 bases from V and 6 bases from J, the junction contained 1 base not matched to a gene. CDR3 DNA sequence: TGTGCCAGCAGCTTAGACAGGGATGAAAAACTGTTTTTT. It is translated as CASSLDRDEKLFF.

The chain carries TRBV7-2 and TRBJ1-1; 10 bases fit TRBD1. CDR1 is SGHTA and CDR2 is FQGNSA in the germline V gene. The J segment lost 5 bases and the V segment lost 4 bases, leaving 10 bases of the junction unmatched. The CDR3 is 16 residues long. The CDR3 here is CASSSTRDRGRTEAFF. CDR3 in DNA: TGTGCCAGCAGCTCCACCCGGGACAGGGGAAGGACTGAAGCTTTCTTT.

This rearrangement joins TRBV6-5 to TRBJ1-1; D is unresolved. CDR3 length: 14 amino acids. Germline V lookup: CDR1 MNHEY, CDR2 SVGAGI. V was pared by 10 bases and J by 1 base, with 16 bases between. CDR3 amino acids: CATPQEASNTEAFF. As DNA, the CDR3 is TGTGCCACCCCCCAGGAGGCCTCGAACACTGAAGCTTTCTTT.